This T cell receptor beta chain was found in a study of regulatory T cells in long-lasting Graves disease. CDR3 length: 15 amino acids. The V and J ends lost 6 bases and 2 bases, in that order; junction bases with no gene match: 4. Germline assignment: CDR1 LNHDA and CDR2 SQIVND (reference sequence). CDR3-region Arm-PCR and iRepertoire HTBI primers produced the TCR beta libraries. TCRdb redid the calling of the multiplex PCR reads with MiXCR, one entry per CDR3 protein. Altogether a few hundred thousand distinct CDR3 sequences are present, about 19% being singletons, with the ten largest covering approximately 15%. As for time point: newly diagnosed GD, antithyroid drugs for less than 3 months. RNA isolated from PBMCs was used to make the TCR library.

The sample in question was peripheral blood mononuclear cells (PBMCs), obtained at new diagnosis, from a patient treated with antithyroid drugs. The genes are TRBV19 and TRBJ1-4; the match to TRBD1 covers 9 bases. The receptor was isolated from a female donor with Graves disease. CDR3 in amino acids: CASRATGGTNEKLFF. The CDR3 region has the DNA TGTGCCAGTAGGGCCACAGGGGGCACTAATGAAAAACTGTTTTTT.